This is a list of T cell receptor beta chains from one sample in a study of OX40 agonist ivuxolimab in advanced cancers. Only in-frame clones appear in the TCRdb table, and some are missing; sequencing was by immunoSEQ multiplex PCR. The sample has approximately 21,000 clones, more than 65% seen once; the top ten hold 25% to 30%. Material: CD4+ or CD8+ T cells sorted from blood, obtained in a trial of the OX40 agonist ivuxolimab. The receptors were sampled from an adult with an advanced solid tumor such as melanoma, head and neck, liver or kidney cancer. Both conserved end residues are part of each CDR3. The order of the fields is clone size, J gene, V gene, D gene, CDR3 DNA, CDR3 protein. A D gene is named only where the DNA matches it firmly. Size is stated for part of the rows, as once, few or many counts, or as a class when the clone is expanded.

abundance: -; j_gene: TRBJ2-1; v_gene: TRBV11-2; d_gene: -; CDR3nt: TGTGCCAGCAGCTTAAACGATGAGCAGTTCTTC; CDR3aa: CASSLNDEQFF
abundance: -; j_gene: TRBJ2-1; v_gene: TRBV7-9; d_gene: TRBD2; CDR3nt: TGTGCCAGCAGCTTTCCGACTAGCGGGAGCGATGAGCAGTTCTTC; CDR3aa: CASSFPTSGSDEQFF
abundance: -; j_gene: TRBJ2-7; v_gene: TRBV28; d_gene: -; CDR3nt: TGTGCCAGCAGCCGAAGTCGAGGCGTCTACGAGCAGTACTTC; CDR3aa: CASSRSRGVYEQYF
abundance: -; j_gene: TRBJ2-1; v_gene: TRBV11-2; d_gene: TRBD2; CDR3nt: TGTGCCAGCAGCTTAGTGTCCGGGACTAGCGGGAGAAATGAGCGGTTCTTC; CDR3aa: CASSLVSGTSGRNERFF
abundance: -; j_gene: TRBJ2-3; v_gene: TRBV10-1; d_gene: -; CDR3nt: TGCGCCAGCAGTGAGTCCTGGGGGGCGGATACGCAGTATTTT; CDR3aa: CASSESWGADTQYF
abundance: -; j_gene: TRBJ1-2; v_gene: TRBV10-2; d_gene: -; CDR3nt: TGCGCCAGCATGGAGTTTCGGGGGGGGTCCTACTATGGCTACACCTTC; CDR3aa: CASMEFRGGSYYGYTF
abundance: -; j_gene: TRBJ1-5; v_gene: TRBV6-4; d_gene: -; CDR3nt: TGTGCCAGCAGTGAGTCCGGCGGTAGCAATCAGCCCCAGCATTTT; CDR3aa: CASSESGGSNQPQHF
abundance: -; j_gene: TRBJ1-5; v_gene: TRBV28; d_gene: -; CDR3nt: TGTGCCAGCAGTCTACAAGGTCGCCACCAGCCCCAGCATTTT; CDR3aa: CASSLQGRHQPQHF
abundance: -; j_gene: TRBJ2-3; v_gene: TRBV4-2; d_gene: -; CDR3nt: TGTGCCAGCAGCCAAGATGCCGCTTCTACAGATACGCAGTATTTT; CDR3aa: CASSQDAASTDTQYF
abundance: -; j_gene: TRBJ2-1; v_gene: TRBV7-3; d_gene: -; CDR3nt: TGTGCCAGCAGCTTAGGGCTGAACAATGAGCAGTTCTTC; CDR3aa: CASSLGLNNEQFF
abundance: once; j_gene: TRBJ2-7; v_gene: TRBV14; d_gene: -; CDR3nt: TGTGCCAGCAGCCAGGGACATGCCTACGAGCAGTACTTC; CDR3aa: CASSQGHAYEQYF
abundance: -; j_gene: TRBJ1-1; v_gene: TRBV19; d_gene: TRBD1; CDR3nt: TGTGCCAGTAAGGACAGGGGGAACACTGAAGCTTTCTTT; CDR3aa: CASKDRGNTEAFF
abundance: -; j_gene: TRBJ2-2; v_gene: TRBV6-5; d_gene: TRBD1; CDR3nt: TGTGCCAGCTCTTCGACAGGGTCGATTTCCGGGGAGCTGTTTTTT; CDR3aa: CASSSTGSISGELFF
abundance: -; j_gene: TRBJ2-3; v_gene: TRBV7-2; d_gene: TRBD1; CDR3nt: TGTGCCAGCAGCTTAGCCGCTTACAGGGGTCGCACAGATACGCAGTATTTT; CDR3aa: CASSLAAYRGRTDTQYF
abundance: -; j_gene: TRBJ2-1; v_gene: TRBV4-1; d_gene: -; CDR3nt: TGCGCCAGCAGCCCTAGGAAGGGAGGTATCGATGAGCAGTTCTTC; CDR3aa: CASSPRKGGIDEQFF
abundance: -; j_gene: TRBJ2-7; v_gene: TRBV7-9; d_gene: -; CDR3nt: TGTGCCAGCAGCTTCCCTCCAGCCGAGCAGTACTTC; CDR3aa: CASSFPPAEQYF
abundance: -; j_gene: TRBJ1-4; v_gene: TRBV30; d_gene: -; CDR3nt: TGTGCCTGGAGTCGAGGTCGGGGCGGTTCTAATGAAAAACTGTTTTTT; CDR3aa: CAWSRGRGGSNEKLFF
abundance: -; j_gene: TRBJ2-1; v_gene: TRBV27; d_gene: -; CDR3nt: TGTGCCAGCAGTTTAGGGGGGCATGAGCAGTTCTTC; CDR3aa: CASSLGGHEQFF
abundance: -; j_gene: TRBJ2-7; v_gene: TRBV25-1; d_gene: -; CDR3nt: TGTGCCAGCAGTGAGAATGGAGTAGGCCAGTACTTC; CDR3aa: CASSENGVGQYF
abundance: -; j_gene: TRBJ2-3; v_gene: TRBV28; d_gene: TRBD2; CDR3nt: TGTGCCAGCAGTGTAGCCGGGACTAGCGGCACAGATACGCAGTATTTT; CDR3aa: CASSVAGTSGTDTQYF
abundance: -; j_gene: TRBJ2-7; v_gene: TRBV11-2; d_gene: -; CDR3nt: TGTGCCAGCAGGTTGTACGGGAAGGAGGCCTACGAGCAGTACTTC; CDR3aa: CASRLYGKEAYEQYF
abundance: -; j_gene: TRBJ1-2; v_gene: TRBV18; d_gene: -; CDR3nt: TGTGCCAGCTCCCCTAACCCCCCGGACAACTATGGCTACACCTTC; CDR3aa: CASSPNPPDNYGYTF
abundance: -; j_gene: TRBJ2-7; v_gene: TRBV6-6; d_gene: -; CDR3nt: TGTGCCAGCAGTTCCAGACAGGTCTACGAGCAGTACTTC; CDR3aa: CASSSRQVYEQYF
abundance: -; j_gene: TRBJ2-1; v_gene: TRBV15; d_gene: -; CDR3nt: TGTGCCACCAGCACTGTTCAAGAGAGGGCTGCGCAGTTCTTC; CDR3aa: CATSTVQERAAQFF
abundance: -; j_gene: TRBJ2-2; v_gene: TRBV7-6; d_gene: -; CDR3nt: TGTGCCACCCAAGATCGGGTGTTTACGACCGGGGAGCTGTTTTTT; CDR3aa: CATQDRVFTTGELFF
abundance: -; j_gene: TRBJ2-7; v_gene: TRBV27; d_gene: -; CDR3nt: TGTGCCAGCAGACGAACCGGGACAATATACGAGCAGTACTTC; CDR3aa: CASRRTGTIYEQYF
abundance: -; j_gene: TRBJ2-1; v_gene: TRBV7-3; d_gene: TRBD2; CDR3nt: TGTGCCAGCAGCTCGATAGCGGGGGCAGGGGGTGAGCAGTTCTTC; CDR3aa: CASSSIAGAGGEQFF
abundance: -; j_gene: TRBJ1-2; v_gene: TRBV11-2; d_gene: -; CDR3nt: TGTGCCAGCAGCCTAACCCGTCCACTAGGTGGCTACACCTTC; CDR3aa: CASSLTRPLGGYTF
abundance: -; j_gene: TRBJ1-4; v_gene: TRBV9; d_gene: TRBD1; CDR3nt: TGTGCCAGCAGCGCCCCCGGGACAGGGGGCCTGTGGGGTGAAAAACTGTTTTTT; CDR3aa: CASSAPGTGGLWGEKLFF
abundance: -; j_gene: TRBJ1-2; v_gene: TRBV5-3; d_gene: -; CDR3nt: TGTGCCAGATTGGAATTGGTGAGAAAGACCTATGGCTACACCTTC; CDR3aa: CARLELVRKTYGYTF
abundance: medium-sized; j_gene: TRBJ1-5; v_gene: TRBV2; d_gene: -; CDR3nt: TGTGCCAGCGATCGAAGGCGGGGCGCAGAATCCGATCAGCCCCAGCATTTT; CDR3aa: CASDRRRGAESDQPQHF
abundance: -; j_gene: TRBJ1-2; v_gene: TRBV4-1; d_gene: -; CDR3nt: TGCGCCAGCAGCCCCCTAGGGTTAGTCCGTCTTACTTATGGCTACACCTTC; CDR3aa: CASSPLGLVRLTYGYTF
abundance: -; j_gene: TRBJ2-1; v_gene: TRBV7-9; d_gene: -; CDR3nt: TGTGCCAGCAGCCCTAGGGTGGGTGGATACAATGAGCAGTTCTTC; CDR3aa: CASSPRVGGYNEQFF
abundance: once; j_gene: TRBJ2-1; v_gene: TRBV7-8; d_gene: TRBD2; CDR3nt: TGTGCCAGCAGTTCGACTAGCGGCAACTACAATGAGCAGTTCTTC; CDR3aa: CASSSTSGNYNEQFF
abundance: -; j_gene: TRBJ2-1; v_gene: TRBV5-8; d_gene: -; CDR3nt: TGTGCCAGCAGTACTCTACGGGGGGCAAGCTCCTACAATGAGCAGTTCTTC; CDR3aa: CASSTLRGASSYNEQFF
abundance: -; j_gene: TRBJ2-7; v_gene: TRBV11-2; d_gene: -; CDR3nt: TGTGCCAGCAGCTATAGAGGGACGGCATACGAGCAGTACTTC; CDR3aa: CASSYRGTAYEQYF
abundance: -; j_gene: TRBJ2-7; v_gene: TRBV5-1; d_gene: TRBD1; CDR3nt: TGCGCCAGCAGCTTGGTCTACAGGGGAGACCACGAGCAGTACTTC; CDR3aa: CASSLVYRGDHEQYF
abundance: -; j_gene: TRBJ2-1; v_gene: TRBV2; d_gene: TRBD2; CDR3nt: TGTGCCAGCAGGCCCGCTAGCGGAGAATACAATGAGCAGTTCTTC; CDR3aa: CASRPASGEYNEQFF
abundance: -; j_gene: TRBJ2-1; v_gene: TRBV6-5; d_gene: -; CDR3nt: TGTGCCAGCGGGTATAGCGCTTACAATGAGCAGTTCTTC; CDR3aa: CASGYSAYNEQFF
abundance: -; j_gene: TRBJ2-7; v_gene: TRBV6-1; d_gene: TRBD2; CDR3nt: TGTGCCAGCAGTGAGGGACTAGCGGGAGGCTACGAGCAGTACTTC; CDR3aa: CASSEGLAGGYEQYF
abundance: -; j_gene: TRBJ2-5; v_gene: TRBV30; d_gene: TRBD2; CDR3nt: TGTGCCTGGAGTGTACCCGGGGGACTAGCGGGAGATTGGCAAGAGACCCAGTACTTC; CDR3aa: CAWSVPGGLAGDWQETQYF
abundance: -; j_gene: TRBJ2-1; v_gene: TRBV11-2; d_gene: -; CDR3nt: TGTGCCAGCAGCCCCGCCACTGATTACAATGAGCAGTTCTTC; CDR3aa: CASSPATDYNEQFF
abundance: -; j_gene: TRBJ2-2; v_gene: TRBV27; d_gene: TRBD1; CDR3nt: TGTGCCAGCCACAGGGGTTACACCGGGGAGCTGTTTTTT; CDR3aa: CASHRGYTGELFF
abundance: -; j_gene: TRBJ2-3; v_gene: TRBV19; d_gene: -; CDR3nt: TGTGCCAGTAAGGCGTATAGGGACTCTAGCACAGATACGCAGTATTTT; CDR3aa: CASKAYRDSSTDTQYF
abundance: -; j_gene: TRBJ2-1; v_gene: TRBV4-1; d_gene: -; CDR3nt: TGCGCCAGCAGCGACCTAGGCGGGGGCTTCAATGAGCAGTTCTTC; CDR3aa: CASSDLGGGFNEQFF
abundance: -; j_gene: TRBJ2-3; v_gene: TRBV4-1; d_gene: -; CDR3nt: TGCGCCAGCAGCCAAGAGCCGGAAGCGGGCTACACAGATACGCAGTATTTT; CDR3aa: CASSQEPEAGYTDTQYF
abundance: -; j_gene: TRBJ2-1; v_gene: TRBV7-9; d_gene: -; CDR3nt: TGTGCCAGTAGGTGGTTCTCCTACAATGAGCAGTTCTTC; CDR3aa: CASRWFSYNEQFF
abundance: -; j_gene: TRBJ2-7; v_gene: TRBV19; d_gene: -; CDR3nt: TGTGCCAGTAGTGCGGCTGGATGGGGCTACGAGCAGTACTTC; CDR3aa: CASSAAGWGYEQYF
abundance: -; j_gene: TRBJ1-2; v_gene: TRBV6-4; d_gene: -; CDR3nt: TGTGCCAGCAGTGACTCGACAGAAACTAACTATGGCTACACCTTC; CDR3aa: CASSDSTETNYGYTF
abundance: -; j_gene: TRBJ2-2; v_gene: TRBV9; d_gene: -; CDR3nt: TGTGCCAGCAGCGTAGTCGGGAGCGGGTACACCGGGGAGCTGTTTTTT; CDR3aa: CASSVVGSGYTGELFF
abundance: -; j_gene: TRBJ2-1; v_gene: TRBV28; d_gene: TRBD2; CDR3nt: TGTGCCAGCAGTTCACCGGGACTACCAATTTACAATGAGCAGTTCTTC; CDR3aa: CASSSPGLPIYNEQFF
abundance: few; j_gene: TRBJ2-2; v_gene: TRBV28; d_gene: TRBD2; CDR3nt: TGTGCCAGCAGACCCGGACTAGCGGGAGACGAGCTGTTTTTT; CDR3aa: CASRPGLAGDELFF
abundance: -; j_gene: TRBJ1-5; v_gene: TRBV4-1; d_gene: TRBD1; CDR3nt: TGCGCCAGCAGCCCCGGAGCCGGGACAGGGGGGGGTCAGCCCCAGCATTTT; CDR3aa: CASSPGAGTGGGQPQHF
abundance: -; j_gene: TRBJ1-2; v_gene: TRBV4-2; d_gene: -; CDR3nt: TGTGCCAGCAGCCAGTGGGGGGGTACCTATGGCTACACCTTC; CDR3aa: CASSQWGGTYGYTF
abundance: -; j_gene: TRBJ1-1; v_gene: TRBV4-1; d_gene: TRBD1; CDR3nt: TGCGCCAGCGGGGGGACAGGGGGCACTGAAGCTTTCTTT; CDR3aa: CASGGTGGTEAFF